This T cell receptor beta chain came from a study of blood T cell repertoires in COVID-19. Overall study context: The samples span acute and convalescent COVID-19 from the United States, Italy and Spain.

Trimming cost V 3 bases and J 5 bases; bases outside gene matches: 11. CDR1 and CDR2 from the germline V gene are MNHEY and SMNVEV (reference sequence). CDR3 length: 17 residues. Either two negative PCRs, clearance, or symptom resolution qualified Cohort 3 donors as recovered. Study processing details: Amplifying reference gene primers gave estimates of nucleated cell counts. Some clones are missing from TCRdb's copy, which holds only in-frame ones; the method was immunoSEQ multiplex PCR. That table gives V, J and clone size, and the DNA gave D and trimming. The sample includes roughly 160,000 clones, roughly 87% seen only once; the top ten take about 7%.

The rearrangement links TRBV27 to TRBJ2-4; 9 bases fit TRBD1. This TCR came from a woman aged 50 to 60 who had recovered from COVID-19. Sequencing input: PBMCs or T cells enriched from blood (not recorded which). The CDR3 protein is CASSFQRTGGLENIQYF. In nucleotides, the CDR3 is TGTGCCAGCAGTTTTCAGCGTACAGGGGGCTTGGAAAACATTCAGTACTTC.